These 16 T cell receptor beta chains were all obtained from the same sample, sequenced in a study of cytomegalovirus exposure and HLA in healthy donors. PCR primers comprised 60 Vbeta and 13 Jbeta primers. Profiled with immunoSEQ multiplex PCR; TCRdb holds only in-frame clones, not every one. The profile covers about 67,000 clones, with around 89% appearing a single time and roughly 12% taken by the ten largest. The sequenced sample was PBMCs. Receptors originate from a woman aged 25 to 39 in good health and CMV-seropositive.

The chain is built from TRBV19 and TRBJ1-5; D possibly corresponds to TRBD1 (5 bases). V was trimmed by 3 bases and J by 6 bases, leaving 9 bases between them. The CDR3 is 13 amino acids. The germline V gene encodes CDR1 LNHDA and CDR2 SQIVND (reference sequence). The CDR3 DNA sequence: TGTGCCAGTAGTATCCAGGGTGCTCAGCCCCAGCATTTT. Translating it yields CASSIQGAQPQHF. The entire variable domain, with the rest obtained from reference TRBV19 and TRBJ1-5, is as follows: DGGITQSPKYLFRKEGQNVTLSCEQNLNHDAMYWYRQDPGQGLRLIYYSQIVNDFQKGDIAEGYSVSREKKESFPLTVTSAQKNPTAFYLCASSIQGAQPQHFGDGTRLSIL.

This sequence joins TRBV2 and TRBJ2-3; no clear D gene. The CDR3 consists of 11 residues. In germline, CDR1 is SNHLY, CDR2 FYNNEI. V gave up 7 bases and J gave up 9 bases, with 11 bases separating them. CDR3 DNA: TGTGCCAGCACCTGGGTGGAGACGCAGTATTTT. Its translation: CASTWVETQYF.

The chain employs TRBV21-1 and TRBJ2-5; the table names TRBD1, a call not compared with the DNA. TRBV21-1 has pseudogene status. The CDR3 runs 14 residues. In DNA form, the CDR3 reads TGTGCCAGCATCTCCCCAGGGTTTAAGGAGACCCAGTACTTC. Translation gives CASISPGFKETQYF.

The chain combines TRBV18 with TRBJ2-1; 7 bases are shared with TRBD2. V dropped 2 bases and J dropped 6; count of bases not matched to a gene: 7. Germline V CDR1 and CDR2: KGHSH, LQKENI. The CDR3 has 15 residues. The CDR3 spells CASSPSGGSGNEQFF. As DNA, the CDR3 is TGTGCCAGCTCACCATCGGGCGGGAGTGGCAATGAGCAGTTCTTC.

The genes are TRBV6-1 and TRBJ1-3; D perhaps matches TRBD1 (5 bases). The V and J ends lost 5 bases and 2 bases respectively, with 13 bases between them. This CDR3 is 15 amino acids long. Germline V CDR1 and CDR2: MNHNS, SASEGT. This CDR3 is CASSRQRQPGNTIYF. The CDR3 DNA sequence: TGTGCCAGCAGTCGACAACGACAGCCTGGAAACACCATATATTTT.

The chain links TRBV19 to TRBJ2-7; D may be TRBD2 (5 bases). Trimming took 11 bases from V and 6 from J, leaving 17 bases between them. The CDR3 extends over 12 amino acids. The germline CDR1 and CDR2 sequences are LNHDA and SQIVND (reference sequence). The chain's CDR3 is CAASEGASEQYF. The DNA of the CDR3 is TGTGCCGCCTCAGAGGGAGCTTCCGAGCAGTACTTC.

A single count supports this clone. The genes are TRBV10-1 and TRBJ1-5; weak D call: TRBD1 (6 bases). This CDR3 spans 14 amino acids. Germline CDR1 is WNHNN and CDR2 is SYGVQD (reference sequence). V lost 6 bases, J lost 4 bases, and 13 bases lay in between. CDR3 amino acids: CASRAGQVNQPQHF. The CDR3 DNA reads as TGCGCCAGCAGAGCGGGACAAGTAAATCAGCCCCAGCATTTT.

CDR3 DNA sequence: TGTGCCAGTAGTCCACAGGGTTCCCAGCCCCAGCATTTT. Encoded protein: CASSPQGSQPQHF. This chain uses TRBV19 with TRBJ1-5; weak D call: TRBD1 (6 bases). The CDR3 has 13 amino acids. The V end was cut by 5 bases, the J end by 7 bases, with 12 bases between. Germline values: CDR1 LNHDA, CDR2 SQIVND (reference sequence).

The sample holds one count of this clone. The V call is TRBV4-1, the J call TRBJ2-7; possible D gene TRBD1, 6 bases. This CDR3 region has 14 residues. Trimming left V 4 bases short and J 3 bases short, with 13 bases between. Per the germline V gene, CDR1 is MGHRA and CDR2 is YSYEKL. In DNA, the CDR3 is TGCGCCAGCAGCCTCGGACAGCTGAGCTACGAGCAGTACTTC. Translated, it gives CASSLGQLSYEQYF.

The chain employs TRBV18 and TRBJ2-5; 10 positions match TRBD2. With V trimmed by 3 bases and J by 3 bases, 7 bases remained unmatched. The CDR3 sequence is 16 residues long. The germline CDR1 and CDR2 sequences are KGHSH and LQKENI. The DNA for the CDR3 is TGTGCCAGCTCACCTCTTTCTAGCGGGAGCGAAGAGACCCAGTACTTC. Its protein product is CASSPLSSGSEETQYF.

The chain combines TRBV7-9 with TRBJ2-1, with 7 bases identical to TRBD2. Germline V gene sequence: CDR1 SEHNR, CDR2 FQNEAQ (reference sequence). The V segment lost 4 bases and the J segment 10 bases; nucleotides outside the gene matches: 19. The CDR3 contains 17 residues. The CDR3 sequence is CASSSSETGGSPGEQFF. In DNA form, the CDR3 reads TGTGCCAGCAGCTCCTCGGAGACGGGCGGGAGCCCAGGGGAGCAGTTCTTC.

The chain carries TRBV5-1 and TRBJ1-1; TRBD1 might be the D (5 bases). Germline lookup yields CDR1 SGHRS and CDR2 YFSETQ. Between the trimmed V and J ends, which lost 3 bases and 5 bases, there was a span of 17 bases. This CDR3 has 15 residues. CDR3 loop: CASSSGGNSRTEAFF. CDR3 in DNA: TGCGCCAGCAGCTCGGGGGGAAATTCGAGGACTGAAGCTTTCTTT.

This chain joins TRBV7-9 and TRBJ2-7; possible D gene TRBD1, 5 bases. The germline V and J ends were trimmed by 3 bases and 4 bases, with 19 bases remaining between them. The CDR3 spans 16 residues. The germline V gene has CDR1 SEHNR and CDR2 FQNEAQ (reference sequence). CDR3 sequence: CASSFMTSIPGYEQYF. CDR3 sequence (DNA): TGTGCCAGCAGCTTTATGACCTCTATCCCAGGGTACGAGCAGTACTTC.

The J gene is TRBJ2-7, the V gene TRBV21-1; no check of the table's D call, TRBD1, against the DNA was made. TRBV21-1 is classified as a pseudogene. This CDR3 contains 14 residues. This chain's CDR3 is CASSKGDRTYEQYF. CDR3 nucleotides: TGTGCCAGCAGCAAAGGGGACAGGACCTACGAGCAGTACTTC.

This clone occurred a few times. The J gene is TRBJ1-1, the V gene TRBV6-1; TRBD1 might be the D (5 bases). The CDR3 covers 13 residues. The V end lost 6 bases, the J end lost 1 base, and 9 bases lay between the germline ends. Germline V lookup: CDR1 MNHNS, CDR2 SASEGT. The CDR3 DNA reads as TGTGCCAGCAGCGGCAGGGAGAACACTGAAGCTTTCTTT. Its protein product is CASSGRENTEAFF.

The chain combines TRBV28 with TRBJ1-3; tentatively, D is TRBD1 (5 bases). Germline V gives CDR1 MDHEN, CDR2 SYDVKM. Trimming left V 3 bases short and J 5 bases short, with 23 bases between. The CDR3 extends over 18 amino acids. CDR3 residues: CASSLSLVAQANRNTIYF. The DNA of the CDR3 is TGTGCCAGCAGTTTGTCTTTAGTAGCACAGGCCAACAGAAACACCATATATTTT.